This T cell receptor beta chain appears in the sequencing data of a study of blood T cell repertoires in COVID-19. Across the whole study: Collection of acute and convalescent COVID-19 samples took place in the United States, Italy and Spain. Sample material is recorded as cDNA or gDNA derived from T cells, B-cell-depleted T cells, or PBMCs.

In the source study's methods: It was from reference gene primer amplification that nucleated cell counts were estimated. Sequencing used immunoSEQ multiplex PCR; TCRdb keeps in-frame clones, though not all of them. Clone size and V and J calls were adopted from that table, with D and trimming inferred from the DNA. Among just under 45,000 clones, about 86% were seen once, and the ten largest hold over 40%. The sequenced sample consisted of peripheral blood. The TCR was taken from a human donor in a cohort sampled during active COVID-19.

For the CDR3, the DNA is TGTGCCAGCAGCCAAGGGACAGGGGTCTATGAGCAGTTCTTC. Amino acids: CASSQGTGVYEQFF. V is TRBV3-1 (or the pseudogene TRBV3-2) and J is TRBJ2-1; TRBD1 agrees at 9 bases. CDR1 and CDR2 (germline): LGHDT, YNNKEL (reference sequence). V dropped 1 base and J dropped 8; count of bases not matched to a gene: 3. The CDR3 consists of 14 residues.